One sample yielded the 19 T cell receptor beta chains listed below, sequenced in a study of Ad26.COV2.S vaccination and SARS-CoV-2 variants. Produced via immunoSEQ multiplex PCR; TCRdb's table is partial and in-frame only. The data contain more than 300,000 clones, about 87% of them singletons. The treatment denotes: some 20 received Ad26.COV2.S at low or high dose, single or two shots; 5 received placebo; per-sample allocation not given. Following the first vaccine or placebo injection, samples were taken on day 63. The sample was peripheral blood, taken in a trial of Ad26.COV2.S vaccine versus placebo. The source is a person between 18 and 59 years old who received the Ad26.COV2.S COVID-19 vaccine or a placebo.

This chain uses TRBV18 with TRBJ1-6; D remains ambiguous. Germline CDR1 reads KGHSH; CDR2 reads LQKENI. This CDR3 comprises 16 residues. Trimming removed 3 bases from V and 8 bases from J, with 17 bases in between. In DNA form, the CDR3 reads TGTGCCAGCTCACCGCGCCGCGGAGGACCCGATTCACCCCTCCACTTT. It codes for CASSPRRGGPDSPLHF.

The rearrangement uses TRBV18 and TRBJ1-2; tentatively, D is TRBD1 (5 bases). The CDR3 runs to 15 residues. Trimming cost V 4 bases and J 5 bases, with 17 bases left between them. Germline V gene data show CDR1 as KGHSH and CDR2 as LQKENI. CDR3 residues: CASSLRDGSVYGYTF. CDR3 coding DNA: TGTGCCAGCTCACTGAGGGACGGGTCTGTTTATGGCTACACCTTC. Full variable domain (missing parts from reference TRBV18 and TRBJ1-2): NAGVMQNPRHLVRRRGQEARLRCSPMKGHSHVYWYRQLPEEGLKFMVYLQKENIIDESGMPKERFSAEFPKEGPSILRIQQVVRGDSAAYFCASSLRDGSVYGYTFGSGTRLTVV.

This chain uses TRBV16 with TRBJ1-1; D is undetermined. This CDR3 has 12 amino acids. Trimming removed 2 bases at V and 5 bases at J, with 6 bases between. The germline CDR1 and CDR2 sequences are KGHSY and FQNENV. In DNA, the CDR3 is TGTGCCAGCAGCCAAGGGGTAACTGAAGCTTTCTTT. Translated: CASSQGVTEAFF.

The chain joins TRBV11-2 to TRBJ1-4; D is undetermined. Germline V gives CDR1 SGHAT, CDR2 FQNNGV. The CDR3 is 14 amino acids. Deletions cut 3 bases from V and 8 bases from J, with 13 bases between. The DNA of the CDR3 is TGTGCCAGCAGCTTTTATCCATCGGGGGAAAAACTGTTTTTT. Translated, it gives CASSFYPSGEKLFF.

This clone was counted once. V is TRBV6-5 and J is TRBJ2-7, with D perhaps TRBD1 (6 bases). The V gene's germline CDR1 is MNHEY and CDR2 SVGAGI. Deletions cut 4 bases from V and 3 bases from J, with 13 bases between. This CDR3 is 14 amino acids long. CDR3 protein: CASSLQGVNYEQYF. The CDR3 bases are TGTGCCAGCAGTTTACAGGGAGTTAACTACGAGCAGTACTTC.

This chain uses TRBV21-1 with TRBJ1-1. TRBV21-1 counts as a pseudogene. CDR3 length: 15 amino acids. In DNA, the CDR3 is TGTGCCAGCAGCAAAGCGCTTTTAGGGAAAACTGAAGCTTTCTTT. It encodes CASSKALLGKTEAFF.

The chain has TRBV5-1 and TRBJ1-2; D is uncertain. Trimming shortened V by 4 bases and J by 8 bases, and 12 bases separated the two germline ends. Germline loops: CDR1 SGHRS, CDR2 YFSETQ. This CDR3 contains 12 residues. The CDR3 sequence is CASSAAALGYTF. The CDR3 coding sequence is TGCGCCAGCAGCGCCGCCGCCTTAGGCTACACCTTC.

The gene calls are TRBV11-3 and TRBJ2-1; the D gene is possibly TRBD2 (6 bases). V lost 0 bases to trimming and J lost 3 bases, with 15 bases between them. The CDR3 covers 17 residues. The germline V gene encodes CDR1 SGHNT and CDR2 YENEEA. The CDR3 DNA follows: TGTGCCAGCAGCTTAGATAATTCCGGGAGTAACTACAATGAGCAGTTCTTC. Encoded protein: CASSLDNSGSNYNEQFF.

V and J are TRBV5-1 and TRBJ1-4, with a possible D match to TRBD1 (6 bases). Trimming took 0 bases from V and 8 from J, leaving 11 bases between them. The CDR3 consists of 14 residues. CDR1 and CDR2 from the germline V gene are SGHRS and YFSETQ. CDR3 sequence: CASSLGQEGEKLFF. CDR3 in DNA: TGCGCCAGCAGCTTGGGACAGGAGGGGGAAAAACTGTTTTTT.

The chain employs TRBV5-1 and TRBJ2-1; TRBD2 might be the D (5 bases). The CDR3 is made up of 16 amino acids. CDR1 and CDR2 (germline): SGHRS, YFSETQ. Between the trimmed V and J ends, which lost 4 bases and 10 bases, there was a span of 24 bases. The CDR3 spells CASSDTRIGSPGEQFF. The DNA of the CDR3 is TGCGCCAGCAGCGACACTAGGATTGGCTCGCCTGGCGAGCAGTTCTTC.

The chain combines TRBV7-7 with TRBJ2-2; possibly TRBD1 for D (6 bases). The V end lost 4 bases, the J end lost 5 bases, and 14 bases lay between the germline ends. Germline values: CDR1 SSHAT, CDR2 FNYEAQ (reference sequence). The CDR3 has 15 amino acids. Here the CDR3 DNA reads TGTGCCAGCAGCTCGGACAGATTGAAAACCGGGGAGCTGTTTTTT. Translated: CASSSDRLKTGELFF. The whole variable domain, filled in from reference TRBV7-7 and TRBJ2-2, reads GAGVSQSPRYKVTKRGQDVTLRCDPISSHATLYWYQQALGQGPEFLTYFNYEAQPDKSGLPSDRFSAERPEGSISTLTIQRTEQRDSAMYRCASSSDRLKTGELFFGEGSRLTVL.

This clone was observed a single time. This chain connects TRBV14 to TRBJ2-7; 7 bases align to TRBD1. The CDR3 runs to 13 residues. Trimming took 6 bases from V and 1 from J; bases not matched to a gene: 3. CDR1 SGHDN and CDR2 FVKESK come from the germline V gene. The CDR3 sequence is CASRRDSSYEQYF. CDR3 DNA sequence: TGTGCCAGCAGACGGGACAGTTCCTACGAGCAGTACTTC.

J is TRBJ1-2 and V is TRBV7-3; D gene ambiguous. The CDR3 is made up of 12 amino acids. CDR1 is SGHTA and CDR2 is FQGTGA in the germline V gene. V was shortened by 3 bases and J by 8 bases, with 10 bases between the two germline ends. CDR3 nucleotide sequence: TGTGCCAGCAGCTTGGGAGGCAGAGGCTACACCTTC. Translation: CASSLGGRGYTF.

DNA of the CDR3: TGTGCCAGCAGTACATTTTTGGGGTCGTACGAGCAGTACTTC. This gives the protein CASSTFLGSYEQYF. The chain employs TRBV6-5 and TRBJ2-7; no firm D call. Germline V CDR1 and CDR2: MNHEY, SVGAGI. The CDR3 sequence is 14 residues long. V lost 5 bases, J lost 4 bases, and 15 bases lay in between.

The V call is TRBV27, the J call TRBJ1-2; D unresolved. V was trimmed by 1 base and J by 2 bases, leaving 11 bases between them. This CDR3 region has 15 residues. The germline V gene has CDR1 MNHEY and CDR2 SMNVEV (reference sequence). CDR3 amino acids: CASSLFSTANYGYTF. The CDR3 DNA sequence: TGTGCCAGCAGTTTATTCAGCACAGCCAACTATGGCTACACCTTC.

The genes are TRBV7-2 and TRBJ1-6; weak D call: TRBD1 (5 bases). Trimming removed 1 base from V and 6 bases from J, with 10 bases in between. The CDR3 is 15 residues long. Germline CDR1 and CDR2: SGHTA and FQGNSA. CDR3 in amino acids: CASSLEAGSNSPLHF. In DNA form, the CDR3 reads TGTGCCAGCAGCTTAGAAGCAGGGTCTAATTCACCCCTCCACTTT.

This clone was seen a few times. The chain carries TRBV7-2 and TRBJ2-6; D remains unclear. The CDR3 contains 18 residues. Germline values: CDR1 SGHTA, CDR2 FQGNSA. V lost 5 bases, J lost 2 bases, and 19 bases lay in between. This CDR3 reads CASSIPSAGVAGANVLTF. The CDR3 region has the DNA TGTGCCAGCAGCATCCCGAGTGCTGGGGTTGCTGGGGCCAACGTCCTGACTTTC. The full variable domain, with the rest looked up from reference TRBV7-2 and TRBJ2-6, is GAGVSQSPSNKVTEKGKDVELRCDPISGHTALYWYRQSLGQGLEFLIYFQGNSAPDKSGLPSDRFSAERTGGSVSTLTIQRTQQEDSAVYLCASSIPSAGVAGANVLTFGAGSRLTVL.

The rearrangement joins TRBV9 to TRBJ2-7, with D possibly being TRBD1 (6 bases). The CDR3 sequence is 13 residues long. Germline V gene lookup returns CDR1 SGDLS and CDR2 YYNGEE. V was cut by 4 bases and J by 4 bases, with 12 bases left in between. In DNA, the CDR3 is TGTGCCAGCAGCCCTAGGGACATTTACGAGCAGTACTTC. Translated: CASSPRDIYEQYF.

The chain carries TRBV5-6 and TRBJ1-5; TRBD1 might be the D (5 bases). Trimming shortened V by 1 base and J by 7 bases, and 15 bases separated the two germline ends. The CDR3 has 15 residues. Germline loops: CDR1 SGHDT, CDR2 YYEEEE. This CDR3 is CASSLWGRWKQPQHF. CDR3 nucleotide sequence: TGTGCCAGCAGCTTGTGGGGGAGGTGGAAGCAGCCCCAGCATTTT. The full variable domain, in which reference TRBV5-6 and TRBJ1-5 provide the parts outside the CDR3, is DAGVTQSPTHLIKTRGQQVTLRCSPKSGHDTVSWYQQALGQGPQFIFQYYEEEERQRGNFPDRFSGHQFPNYSSELNVNALLLGDSALYLCASSLWGRWKQPQHFGDGTRLSIL.